This T cell receptor beta chain appears in the sequencing data of a study of tumor-infiltrating lymphocytes in primary liver carcinoma. Reverse transcription of approximately 520 ng total RNA with a constant-region primer produced TCR beta cDNA. Amplification in three nested multiplex PCR rounds with slightly modified ARM-PCR gave rise to TCR beta libraries. With TRBV1-TRBV30 forward primers and a C-beta reverse primer, the first two PCR rounds were run for roughly 10 cycles each. TCRdb re-called the multiplex PCR reads through MiXCR, storing one row per CDR3 protein. The sample records 30,000 to 35,000 distinct CDR3 sequences, 76% being singletons. CDR3 length: 11 amino acids. Germline V gene data show CDR1 as MGHRA and CDR2 as YSYEKL. On this clonotype itself: An end of the junction does not agree with germline; a read error may underlie this.

Co-extraction of both nucleic acids (RNA and DNA) used roughly 19-33 mg of unsorted bulk tissue. Whichever tumor sample was examined, it had over 90% viable tumor cells. This receptor was taken from a man aged 35 to 55 with primary liver carcinoma and hepatitis B virus infection. The sequenced sample was liver tumor tissue from sampling region 5. Subset defined: tumor region T5, tumor centre. V usage is TRBV4-1 and J usage is TRBJ2-7; D unresolved. The CDR3 region has the DNA TGCGCAGCCGGATCCTTCTACAAGCAATACTTC. Translation: CAAGSFYKQYF.